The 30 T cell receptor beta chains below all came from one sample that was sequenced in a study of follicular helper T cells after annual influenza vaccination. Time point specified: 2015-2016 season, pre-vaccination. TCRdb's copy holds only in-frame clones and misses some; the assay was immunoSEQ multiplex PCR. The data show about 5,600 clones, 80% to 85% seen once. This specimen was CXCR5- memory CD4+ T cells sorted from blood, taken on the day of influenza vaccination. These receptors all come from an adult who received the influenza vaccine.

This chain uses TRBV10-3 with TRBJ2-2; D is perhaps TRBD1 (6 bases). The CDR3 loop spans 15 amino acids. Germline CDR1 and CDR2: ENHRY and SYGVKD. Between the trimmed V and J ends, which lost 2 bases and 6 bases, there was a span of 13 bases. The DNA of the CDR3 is TGTGCCATCAGTGAGGGGGTTACAGGGTCCGGGGAGCTGTTTTTT. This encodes CAISEGVTGSGELFF.

The CDR3 reads CASSLRTGGYNEQFF. DNA of the CDR3: TGTGCCAGCAGCCTCCGGACAGGGGGTTACAATGAGCAGTTCTTC. The genes are TRBV9 and TRBJ2-1, with 10 positions matching TRBD1. J gave up 4 bases and V 4 bases, and 5 bases lay outside the gene matches. The length of the CDR3 is 15 residues. Germline CDR1 is SGDLS and CDR2 is YYNGEE.

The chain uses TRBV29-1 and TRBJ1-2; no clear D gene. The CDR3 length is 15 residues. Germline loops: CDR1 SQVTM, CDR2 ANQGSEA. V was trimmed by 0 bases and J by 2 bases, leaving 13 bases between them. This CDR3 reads CSVEDFGNSNYGYTF. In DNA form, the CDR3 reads TGCAGCGTTGAAGATTTTGGGAACAGCAACTATGGCTACACCTTC.

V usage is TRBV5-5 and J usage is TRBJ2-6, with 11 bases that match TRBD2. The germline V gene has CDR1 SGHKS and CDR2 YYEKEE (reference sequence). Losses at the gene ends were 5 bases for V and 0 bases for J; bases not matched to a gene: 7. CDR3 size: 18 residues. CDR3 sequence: CASRPGLADRSGANVLTF. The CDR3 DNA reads TGTGCCAGCAGACCGGGACTAGCGGATCGCTCTGGGGCCAACGTCCTGACTTTC. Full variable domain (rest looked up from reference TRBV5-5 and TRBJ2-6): DAGVTQSPTHLIKTRGQQVTLRCSPISGHKSVSWYQQVLGQGPQFIFQYYEKEERGRGNFPDRFSARQFPNYSSELNVNALLLGDSALYLCASRPGLADRSGANVLTFGAGSRLTVL.

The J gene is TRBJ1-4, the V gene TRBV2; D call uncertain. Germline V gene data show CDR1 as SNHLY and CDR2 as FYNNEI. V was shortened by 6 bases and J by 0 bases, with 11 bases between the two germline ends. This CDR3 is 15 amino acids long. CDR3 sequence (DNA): TGTGCCAGCAGGAACCATAGAGCAACTAATGAAAAACTGTTTTTT. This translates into CASRNHRATNEKLFF.

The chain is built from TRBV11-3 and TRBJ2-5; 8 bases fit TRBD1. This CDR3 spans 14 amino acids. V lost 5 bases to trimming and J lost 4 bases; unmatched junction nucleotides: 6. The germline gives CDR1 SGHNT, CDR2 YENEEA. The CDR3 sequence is CASSPGTGRETQYF. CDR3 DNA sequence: TGTGCCAGCAGCCCGGGGACAGGCCGAGAGACCCAGTACTTC. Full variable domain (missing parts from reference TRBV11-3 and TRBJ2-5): EAGVVQSPRYKIIEKKQPVAFWCNPISGHNTLYWYLQNLGQGPELLIRYENEEAVDDSQLPKDRFSAERLKGVDSTLKIQPAELGDSAVYLCASSPGTGRETQYFGPGTRLLVL.

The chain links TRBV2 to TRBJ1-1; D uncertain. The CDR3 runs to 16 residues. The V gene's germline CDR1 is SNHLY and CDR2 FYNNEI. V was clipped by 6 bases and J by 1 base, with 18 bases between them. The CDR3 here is CASSRLQEVGNTEAFF. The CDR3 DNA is TGTGCCAGCAGCAGGCTCCAAGAAGTGGGGAACACTGAAGCTTTCTTT.

CDR3 region: CASSEALAGATETQYF. The CDR3 nucleotides read TGTGCCAGCAGTGAAGCTCTAGCGGGAGCGACGGAGACCCAGTACTTC. This chain uses TRBV6-1 with TRBJ2-5; 10 bases fit TRBD2. Germline CDR1 reads MNHNS; CDR2 reads SASEGT. The V gene end was trimmed by 0 bases and the J gene end by 5 bases; junction bases not matched to a gene: 6. The length of the CDR3 is 16 residues.

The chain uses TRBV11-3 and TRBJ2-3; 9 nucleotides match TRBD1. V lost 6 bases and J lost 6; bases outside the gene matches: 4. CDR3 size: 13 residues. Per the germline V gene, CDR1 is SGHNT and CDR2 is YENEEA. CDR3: CASRPTGGDTQYF. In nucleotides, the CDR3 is TGTGCCAGCAGACCGACAGGGGGTGATACGCAGTATTTT.

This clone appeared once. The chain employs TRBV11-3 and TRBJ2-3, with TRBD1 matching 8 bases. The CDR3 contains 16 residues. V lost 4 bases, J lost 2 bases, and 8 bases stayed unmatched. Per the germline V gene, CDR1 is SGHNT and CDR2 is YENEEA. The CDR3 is CASSSRTGINTDTQYF. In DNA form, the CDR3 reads TGTGCCAGCAGCTCCCGGACAGGGATTAACACAGATACGCAGTATTTT.

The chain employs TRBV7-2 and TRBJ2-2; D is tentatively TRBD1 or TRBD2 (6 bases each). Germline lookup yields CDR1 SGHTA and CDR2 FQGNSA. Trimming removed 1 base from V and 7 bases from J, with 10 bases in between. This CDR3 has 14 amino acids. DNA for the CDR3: TGTGCCAGCAGCTTAGTCCGGGGGCTCGGGGAGCTGTTTTTT. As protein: CASSLVRGLGELFF.

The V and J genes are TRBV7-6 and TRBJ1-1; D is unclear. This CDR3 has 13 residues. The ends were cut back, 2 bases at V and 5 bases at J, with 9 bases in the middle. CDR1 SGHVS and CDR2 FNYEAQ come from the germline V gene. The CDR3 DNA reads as TGTGCCAGCAGCTTAACTGAGAGGACTGAAGCTTTCTTT. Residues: CASSLTERTEAFF.

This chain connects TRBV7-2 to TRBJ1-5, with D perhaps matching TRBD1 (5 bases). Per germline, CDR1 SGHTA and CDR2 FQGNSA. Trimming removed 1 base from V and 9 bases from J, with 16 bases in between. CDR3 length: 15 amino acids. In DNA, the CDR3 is TGTGCCAGCAGCTTAGGGGGACTGTCGGGAGGGCCCCAGCATTTT. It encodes CASSLGGLSGGPQHF.

DNA for the CDR3: TGTGCCAGCAGCGTAGCGGTGAACACTGAAGCTTTCTTT. As protein: CASSVAVNTEAFF. The chain has TRBV9 and TRBJ1-1; D ambiguous. The CDR3 is 13 amino acids. The germline V gene has CDR1 SGDLS and CDR2 YYNGEE. Trimming took off 0 bases at V and 0 bases at J, with 3 bases between the two ends.

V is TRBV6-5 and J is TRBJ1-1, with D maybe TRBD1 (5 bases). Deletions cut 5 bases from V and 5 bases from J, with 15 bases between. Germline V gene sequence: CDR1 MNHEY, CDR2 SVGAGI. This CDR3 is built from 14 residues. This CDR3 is CASSPTTVFTEAFF. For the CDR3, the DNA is TGTGCCAGCAGTCCAACGACAGTATTTACTGAAGCTTTCTTT.

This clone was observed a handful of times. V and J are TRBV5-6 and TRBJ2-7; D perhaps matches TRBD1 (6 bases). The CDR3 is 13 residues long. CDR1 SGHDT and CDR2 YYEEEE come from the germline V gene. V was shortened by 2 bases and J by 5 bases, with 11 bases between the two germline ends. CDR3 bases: TGTGCCAGCAGCTTACAGGGCATCAACGAGCAGTACTTC. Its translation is CASSLQGINEQYF.

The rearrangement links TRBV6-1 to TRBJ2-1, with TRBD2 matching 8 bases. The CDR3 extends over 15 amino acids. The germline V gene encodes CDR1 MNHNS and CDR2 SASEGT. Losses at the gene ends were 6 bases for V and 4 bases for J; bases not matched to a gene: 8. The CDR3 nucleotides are TGTGCCAGCAGAACTTTAGCGGGGCGATACAATGAGCAGTTCTTC. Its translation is CASRTLAGRYNEQFF.

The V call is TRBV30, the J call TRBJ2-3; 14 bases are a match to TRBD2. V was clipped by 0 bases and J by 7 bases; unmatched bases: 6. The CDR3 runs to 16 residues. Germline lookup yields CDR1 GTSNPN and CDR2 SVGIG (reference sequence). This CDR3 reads CAWSVLTSGGAHTQYF. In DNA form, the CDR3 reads TGTGCCTGGAGTGTACTGACTAGCGGGGGGGCACATACGCAGTATTTT.

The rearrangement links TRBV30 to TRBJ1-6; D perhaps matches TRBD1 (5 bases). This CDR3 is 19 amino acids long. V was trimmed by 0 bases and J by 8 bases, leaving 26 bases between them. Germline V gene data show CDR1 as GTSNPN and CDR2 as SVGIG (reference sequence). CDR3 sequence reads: CAWSVIVQALGSGDSPLHF. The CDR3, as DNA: TGTGCCTGGAGTGTTATCGTCCAGGCCCTGGGTTCGGGGGATTCACCCCTCCACTTT. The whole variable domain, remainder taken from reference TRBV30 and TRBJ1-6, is SQTIHQWPATLVQPVGSPLSLECTVEGTSNPNLYWYRQAAGRGLQLLFYSVGIGQISSEVPQNLSASRPQDRQFILSSKKLLLSDSGFYLCAWSVIVQALGSGDSPLHFGNGTRLTVT.

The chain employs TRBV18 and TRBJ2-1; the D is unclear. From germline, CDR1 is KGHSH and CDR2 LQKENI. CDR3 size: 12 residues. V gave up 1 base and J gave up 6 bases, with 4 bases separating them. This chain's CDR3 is CASSPLGNEQFF. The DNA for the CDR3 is TGTGCCAGCTCACCACTGGGCAATGAGCAGTTCTTC. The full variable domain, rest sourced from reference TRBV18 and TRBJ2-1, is NAGVMQNPRHLVRRRGQEARLRCSPMKGHSHVYWYRQLPEEGLKFMVYLQKENIIDESGMPKERFSAEFPKEGPSILRIQQVVRGDSAAYFCASSPLGNEQFFGPGTRLTVL.

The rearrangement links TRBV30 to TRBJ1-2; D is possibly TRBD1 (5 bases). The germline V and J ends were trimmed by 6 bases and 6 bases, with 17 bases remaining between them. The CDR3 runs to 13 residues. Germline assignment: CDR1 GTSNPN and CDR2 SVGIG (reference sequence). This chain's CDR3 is CACYRIISDGYTF. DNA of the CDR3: TGTGCCTGTTACAGGATTATAAGTGATGGCTACACCTTC.

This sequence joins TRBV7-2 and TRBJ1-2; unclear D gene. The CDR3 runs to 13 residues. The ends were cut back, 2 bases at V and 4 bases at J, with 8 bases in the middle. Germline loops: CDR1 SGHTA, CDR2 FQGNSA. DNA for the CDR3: TGTGCCAGCAGCTTACACGGGCCCTATGGCTACACCTTC. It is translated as CASSLHGPYGYTF. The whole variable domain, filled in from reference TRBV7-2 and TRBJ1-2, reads GAGVSQSPSNKVTEKGKDVELRCDPISGHTALYWYRQSLGQGLEFLIYFQGNSAPDKSGLPSDRFSAERTGGSVSTLTIQRTQQEDSAVYLCASSLHGPYGYTFGSGTRLTVV.

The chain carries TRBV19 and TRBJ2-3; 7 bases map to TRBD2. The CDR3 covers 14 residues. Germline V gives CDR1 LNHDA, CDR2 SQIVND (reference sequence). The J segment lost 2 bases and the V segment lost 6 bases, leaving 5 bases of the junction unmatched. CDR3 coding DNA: TGTGCCAGTAGCCCGGGACTATCCACAGATACGCAGTATTTT. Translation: CASSPGLSTDTQYF.

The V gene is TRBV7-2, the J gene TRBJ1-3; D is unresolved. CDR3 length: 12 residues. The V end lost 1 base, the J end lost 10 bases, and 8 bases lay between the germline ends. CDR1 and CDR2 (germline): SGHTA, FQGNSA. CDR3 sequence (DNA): TGTGCCAGCAGCTTAGGGAAAGGAACCATATATTTT. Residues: CASSLGKGTIYF.

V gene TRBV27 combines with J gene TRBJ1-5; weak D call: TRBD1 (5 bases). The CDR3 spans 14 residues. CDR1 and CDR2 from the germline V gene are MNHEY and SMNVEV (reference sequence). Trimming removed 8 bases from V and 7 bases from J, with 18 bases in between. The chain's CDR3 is CASGRHQGRQPQHF. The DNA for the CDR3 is TGTGCCAGCGGCCGTCATCAGGGACGCCAGCCCCAGCATTTT.

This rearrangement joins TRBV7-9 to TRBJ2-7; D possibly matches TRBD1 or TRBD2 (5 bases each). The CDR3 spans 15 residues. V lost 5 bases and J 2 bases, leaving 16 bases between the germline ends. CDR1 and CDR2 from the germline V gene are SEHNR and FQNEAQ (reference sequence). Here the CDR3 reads CASSPSGTVTYEQYF. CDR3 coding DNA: TGTGCCAGCAGCCCCTCCGGGACGGTGACCTACGAGCAGTACTTC.

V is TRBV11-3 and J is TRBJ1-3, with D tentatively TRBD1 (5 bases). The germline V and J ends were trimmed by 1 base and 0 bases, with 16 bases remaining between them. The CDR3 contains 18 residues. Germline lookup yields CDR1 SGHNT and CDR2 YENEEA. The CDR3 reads CASSLVCTGRGSGNTIYF. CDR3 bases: TGTGCCAGCAGCTTAGTCTGTACGGGACGGGGCTCTGGAAACACCATATATTTT.

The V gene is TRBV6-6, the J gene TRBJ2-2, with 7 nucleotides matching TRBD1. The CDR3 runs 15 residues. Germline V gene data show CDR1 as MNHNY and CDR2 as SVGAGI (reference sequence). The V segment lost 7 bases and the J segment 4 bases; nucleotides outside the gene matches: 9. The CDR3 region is CASIKNRGGTGELFF. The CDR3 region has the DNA TGTGCCAGCATTAAAAACAGGGGTGGCACCGGGGAGCTGTTTTTT.

The DNA of the CDR3 is TGCGCCAGCACAACAAACAGGGACACCGGGGAGCTGTTTTTT. Translation: CASTTNRDTGELFF. V is TRBV5-1 and J is TRBJ2-2, with TRBD1 as a possible D gene (6 bases). The V end was cut by 6 bases, the J end by 3 bases, with 12 bases between. The CDR3 is 14 amino acids. Germline V gene lookup returns CDR1 SGHRS and CDR2 YFSETQ. The variable domain in full, with the rest retrieved from reference TRBV5-1 and TRBJ2-2, is KAGVTQTPRYLIKTRGQQVTLSCSPISGHRSVSWYQQTPGQGLQFLFEYFSETQRNKGNFPGRFSGRQFSNSRSEMNVSTLELGDSALYLCASTTNRDTGELFFGEGSRLTVL.

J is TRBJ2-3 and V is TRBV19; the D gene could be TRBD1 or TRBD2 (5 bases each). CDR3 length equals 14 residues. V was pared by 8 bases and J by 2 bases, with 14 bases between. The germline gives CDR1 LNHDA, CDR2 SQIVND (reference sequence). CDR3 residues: CASRSSGHTDTQYF. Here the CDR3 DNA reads TGTGCCAGTCGGTCCAGCGGACACACAGATACGCAGTATTTT. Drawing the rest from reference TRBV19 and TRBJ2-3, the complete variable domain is DGGITQSPKYLFRKEGQNVTLSCEQNLNHDAMYWYRQDPGQGLRLIYYSQIVNDFQKGDIAEGYSVSREKKESFPLTVTSAQKNPTAFYLCASRSSGHTDTQYFGPGTRLTVL.